Presented here are 23 T cell receptor beta chains from one specimen sequenced in a study of T cell changes during pregnancy in multiple sclerosis. Some clones are missing from TCRdb's copy, which holds only in-frame ones; the method was immunoSEQ multiplex PCR. The repertoire holds 20,000 to 25,000 clones, with approximately 89% as singletons. The source material was CD4+ T cells from peripheral blood mononuclear cells, sampled in the third trimester of pregnancy. The receptors were sampled from a female donor with multiple sclerosis, enrolled in a pregnancy study.

V gene TRBV5-1 combines with J gene TRBJ1-1; D gene uncertain. Trimming left V 1 base short and J 1 base short, with 8 bases between. CDR1 SGHRS and CDR2 YFSETQ come from the germline V gene. The CDR3 is 14 residues long. The DNA for the CDR3 is TGCGCCAGCAGCTTGTTTAGTGCGAACACTGAAGCTTTCTTT. Translated: CASSLFSANTEAFF.

The rearrangement links TRBV2 to TRBJ2-2, with TRBD2 matching 8 bases. The germline V gene has CDR1 SNHLY and CDR2 FYNNEI. The CDR3 is made up of 15 amino acids. The V segment lost 6 bases and the J segment 4 bases; nucleotides outside the gene matches: 7. In nucleotides, the CDR3 is TGTGCCAGCAGGATGAGCAGCGGGGGCACCGGGGAGCTGTTTTTT. It yields the protein CASRMSSGGTGELFF.

This chain connects TRBV6-5 to TRBJ1-6; D gene unclear. Trimming stripped 1 base from V and 7 bases from J, with 11 bases between. The germline CDR1 and CDR2 sequences are MNHEY and SVGAGI. The CDR3 consists of 15 residues. CDR3 DNA: TGTGCCAGCAGTTACTGGCCACAGCAGAATTCACCCCTCCACTTT. Translated: CASSYWPQQNSPLHF.

This clone showed up just once. The V call is TRBV5-1, the J call TRBJ1-4, with D possibly matching TRBD1 (6 bases). Germline V gene sequence: CDR1 SGHRS, CDR2 YFSETQ. This CDR3 has 16 amino acids. The ends were cut back, 1 base at V and 8 bases at J, with 18 bases in the middle. CDR3 nucleotides: TGCGCCAGCAGCTTGAGTCCACTTTTTGGGGGCGAAAAACTGTTTTTT. It yields the protein CASSLSPLFGGEKLFF.

The chain employs TRBV7-9 and TRBJ1-2; 12 nucleotides align to TRBD1. The CDR3 contains 15 residues. Per germline, CDR1 SEHNR and CDR2 FQNEAQ (reference sequence). Losses at the gene ends were 4 bases for V and 6 bases for J; bases not matched to a gene: 6. The DNA of the CDR3 is TGTGCCAGCAGCTGGGACAGGGGGCTAGGAAATGGCTACACCTTC. Protein product: CASSWDRGLGNGYTF.

A few counts support this clone. The V gene is TRBV30, the J gene TRBJ2-7; 9 nucleotides match TRBD1. This CDR3 has 12 amino acids. Germline assignment: CDR1 GTSNPN and CDR2 SVGIG (reference sequence). The junction had 5 bases not matched to a gene; V was cut back by 7 bases and J by 4 bases. In DNA form, the CDR3 reads TGTGCCTACCAGACAGGGGGATACGAGCAGTACTTC. Protein sequence: CAYQTGGYEQYF.

The chain is built from TRBV27 and TRBJ2-5; D may be TRBD1 (5 bases). V lost 5 bases and J 5 bases, leaving 12 bases between the germline ends. Germline V CDR1 and CDR2: MNHEY, SMNVEV (reference sequence). CDR3 length: 13 amino acids. In nucleotides, the CDR3 is TGTGCCAGCAGTCCGTCCCAGGGCGAGACCCAGTACTTC. Translated, it gives CASSPSQGETQYF.

V usage is TRBV5-4 and J usage is TRBJ1-2; D perhaps matches TRBD1 (5 bases). This CDR3 has 13 residues. Germline V gene data show CDR1 as SGHNT and CDR2 as YYREEE (reference sequence). V shed 4 bases and J shed 4 bases, with 11 bases lying between them. The CDR3 sequence: CASSLDSIYGYTF. CDR3 nucleotide sequence: TGTGCCAGCAGCCTCGACAGTATCTATGGCTACACCTTC.

V is TRBV7-2 and J is TRBJ2-7, with 7 bases lining up with TRBD1. This CDR3 spans 14 amino acids. Per the germline V gene, CDR1 is SGHTA and CDR2 is FQGNSA. V trimming: 6 bases; J trimming: 0 bases; junction bases outside the gene matches: 5. This CDR3 is CASRNRGDSYEQYF. The DNA of the CDR3 is TGTGCCAGCAGGAACAGGGGTGACTCCTACGAGCAGTACTTC.

The genes are TRBV18 and TRBJ1-1; 8 bases are shared with TRBD1. Germline V gene lookup returns CDR1 KGHSH and CDR2 LQKENI. After removal of 3 bases from V and 2 bases from J, the junction contained 5 bases not matched to a gene. This CDR3 has 15 residues. CDR3 loop: CASSPQDRGNTEAFF. The CDR3 DNA reads TGTGCCAGCTCACCCCAAGACAGGGGTAACACTGAAGCTTTCTTT.

V is TRBV10-2 and J is TRBJ1-2; possibly TRBD1 for D (6 bases). The V and J ends lost 6 bases and 8 bases respectively, with 22 bases between them. The CDR3 sequence is 15 residues long. Germline lookup yields CDR1 WSHSY and CDR2 SAAADI. For the CDR3, the DNA is TGCGCCAGCAGACCTTCCGGGACAAACACACAAGGCTACACCTTC. Translated, it gives CASRPSGTNTQGYTF.

The sample holds one count of this clone. The V gene is TRBV5-1, the J gene TRBJ2-3; 9 bases are shared with TRBD1. J was trimmed by 6 bases and V by 2 bases; bases with no gene match: 10. CDR1 and CDR2 from the germline V gene are SGHRS and YFSETQ. The CDR3 has 16 amino acids. The CDR3 sequence is CASSLQGALPGDTQYF. The CDR3 bases are TGCGCCAGCAGCTTACAGGGGGCCCTCCCGGGGGATACGCAGTATTTT. Supplemented by reference TRBV5-1 and TRBJ2-3, the full variable domain reads KAGVTQTPRYLIKTRGQQVTLSCSPISGHRSVSWYQQTPGQGLQFLFEYFSETQRNKGNFPGRFSGRQFSNSRSEMNVSTLELGDSALYLCASSLQGALPGDTQYFGPGTRLTVL.

The chain carries TRBV7-6 and TRBJ2-1; D not resolved. There are 12 residues in the CDR3. Germline values: CDR1 SGHVS, CDR2 FNYEAQ. Deletions cut 2 bases from V and 9 bases from J, with 8 bases between. CDR3 loop: CASSLPGLEQFF. In nucleotides, the CDR3 is TGTGCCAGCAGCTTACCTGGGCTTGAGCAGTTCTTC.

The chain carries TRBV14 and TRBJ1-1; D possibly corresponds to TRBD1 (6 bases). V was trimmed by 4 bases and J by 4 bases, leaving 10 bases between them. CDR3 length equals 13 residues. Germline V gene data show CDR1 as SGHDN and CDR2 as FVKESK. The CDR3 protein is CASSPQGITEAFF. CDR3 sequence (DNA): TGTGCCAGCAGCCCACAGGGTATCACTGAAGCTTTCTTT.

This clone was picked up one time. The CDR3 here is CASSQGGLIQETQYF. The CDR3 coding sequence is TGCGCCAGCAGCCAAGGTGGACTTATCCAAGAGACCCAGTACTTC. The chain uses TRBV4-1 and TRBJ2-5; D may be TRBD2 (5 bases). V was clipped by 1 base and J by 1 base, with 10 bases between them. Germline CDR1 reads MGHRA; CDR2 reads YSYEKL. This CDR3 region has 15 residues.

The gene calls are TRBV29-1 and TRBJ1-1; tentative D call: TRBD1 (6 bases). Per the germline V gene, CDR1 is SQVTM and CDR2 is ANQGSEA. Trimming took 6 bases from V and 4 from J, leaving 21 bases between them. The CDR3 extends over 15 amino acids. The CDR3 DNA reads as TGCAGCGTAGAGGGGGGGATGGTGAGGTTCACTGAAGCTTTCTTT. Translating it yields CSVEGGMVRFTEAFF.

This clone was detected once. V gene TRBV6-1 combines with J gene TRBJ1-1, with 8 nucleotides matching TRBD1. The germline CDR1 and CDR2 sequences are MNHNS and SASEGT. The CDR3 is 15 amino acids. Unmatched junction bases numbered 4, after V lost 4 bases and J lost 0 bases. The CDR3 region is CASSARQGLNTEAFF. CDR3 DNA sequence: TGTGCCAGCAGTGCCCGACAGGGGCTGAACACTGAAGCTTTCTTT.

The rearrangement links TRBV6-1 to TRBJ1-3; D possibly corresponds to TRBD1 (5 bases). From germline, CDR1 is MNHNS and CDR2 SASEGT. The CDR3 totals 15 residues. V was pared by 6 bases and J by 4 bases, with 16 bases between. DNA of the CDR3: TGTGCCAGCAGACGGGACTTCTCACTGGGAAACACCATATATTTT. Translating gives CASRRDFSLGNTIYF.

The chain joins TRBV4-2 to TRBJ2-1, with a weak D call TRBD2 (6 bases). CDR1 is LGHNA and CDR2 is YNFKEQ in the germline V gene. V lost 4 bases to trimming and J lost 5 bases, with 9 bases between them. This CDR3 region has 13 residues. Written as DNA, the CDR3 is TGTGCCAGCAGCCCACGGGGGAACAATGAGCAGTTCTTC. It yields the protein CASSPRGNNEQFF.

This clone occurred once. CDR3 DNA: TGTGCCAGCAGCACCTCAGGGCACACTGAAGCTTTCTTT. This codes for CASSTSGHTEAFF. The genes are TRBV5-4 and TRBJ1-1, with D maybe TRBD1 (5 bases). CDR3 length: 13 amino acids. V lost 4 bases, J lost 3 bases, and 10 bases lay in between. Germline CDR1 and CDR2: SGHNT and YYREEE (reference sequence).

This rearrangement joins TRBV10-3 to TRBJ2-7; the D gene is possibly TRBD2 (7 bases). Germline V gives CDR1 ENHRY, CDR2 SYGVKD. The germline V and J ends were trimmed by 11 bases and 2 bases, with 19 bases remaining between them. CDR3 size: 14 residues. The CDR3 loop is CAATPGGLTYEQYF. In DNA form, the CDR3 reads TGTGCCGCAACCCCGGGGGGCCTGACCTACGAGCAGTACTTC.

CDR3: CASSLGAGTGGTEAFF. In DNA form, the CDR3 reads TGCGCCAGCAGCTTGGGTGCCGGGACAGGGGGCACTGAAGCTTTCTTT. This chain joins TRBV5-1 and TRBJ1-1, with 11 positions matching TRBD1. Germline CDR1 SGHRS, CDR2 YFSETQ. The CDR3 sequence is 16 residues long. J was trimmed by 4 bases and V by 0 bases; bases with no gene match: 5.

The genes are TRBV2 and TRBJ2-7, with D tentatively TRBD2 (6 bases). The V end was cut by 4 bases, the J end by 6 bases, with 13 bases between. Germline loops: CDR1 SNHLY, CDR2 FYNNEI. The CDR3 totals 13 residues. Written as DNA, the CDR3 is TGTGCCAGCAGTGTGCTTAGCGGAGGCGAGCAGTACTTC. Translation: CASSVLSGGEQYF.